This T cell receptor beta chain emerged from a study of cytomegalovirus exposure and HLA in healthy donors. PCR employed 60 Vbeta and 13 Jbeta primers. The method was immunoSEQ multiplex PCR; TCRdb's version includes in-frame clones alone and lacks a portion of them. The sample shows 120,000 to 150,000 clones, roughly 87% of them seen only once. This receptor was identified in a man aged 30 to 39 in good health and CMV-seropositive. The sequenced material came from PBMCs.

The chain's CDR3 is CASSLVPVKTDTQYF. The CDR3 region has the DNA TGCGCCAGCAGCTTGGTGCCGGTTAAGACAGATACGCAGTATTTT. The rearrangement uses TRBV5-1 and TRBJ2-3, with D unresolved. The CDR3 has 15 residues. In germline, CDR1 is SGHRS, CDR2 YFSETQ. With 0 bases removed from V and 3 bases from J, the gap between germline ends came to 11 bases.